A single sample is the source of the 31 T cell receptor beta chains below, sequenced in a study of blood T cell repertoires in COVID-19. Clones were read by immunoSEQ multiplex PCR, and TCRdb kept only the in-frame ones, dropping some. Of some 220,000 clones listed, 80% are singletons. The material sequenced was peripheral blood. All receptors derive from a woman aged 65 to 85 with acute or convalescent COVID-19.

The chain joins TRBV3-1 (or the pseudogene TRBV3-2) to TRBJ2-3, with D possibly matching TRBD1 (6 bases). The CDR3 totals 15 residues. The germline V and J ends were trimmed by 1 base and 5 bases, with 13 bases remaining between them. CDR1 LGHDT and CDR2 YNNKEL come from the germline V gene (reference sequence). The CDR3 protein is CASSQGTVPGDTQYF. The CDR3 coding sequence is TGTGCCAGCAGCCAAGGGACAGTTCCAGGAGATACGCAGTATTTT.

V and J are TRBV7-8 and TRBJ2-1; 9 positions agree with TRBD2. Trimming at V came to 1 base and at J to 9 bases, leaving 13 bases not matched to a gene. Germline CDR1 is SGHVS and CDR2 is FQNEAQ. The CDR3 runs to 17 residues. CDR3 sequence reads: CASSLVGGTSLVGEQFF. The CDR3 DNA follows: TGTGCCAGCAGCTTAGTTGGTGGGACTAGCTTGGTTGGTGAGCAGTTCTTC.

The chain uses TRBV7-2 and TRBJ2-1; 11 nucleotides align to TRBD2. The germline gives CDR1 SGHTA, CDR2 FQGNSA. This CDR3 spans 15 amino acids. Losses at the gene ends were 0 bases for V and 9 bases for J; bases not matched to a gene: 4. Here the CDR3 reads CASSLASGGAAEQFF. In DNA form, the CDR3 reads TGTGCCAGCAGCTTAGCTAGCGGGGGGGCCGCTGAGCAGTTCTTC. Looking up the rest from reference TRBV7-2 and TRBJ2-1 gives the full variable domain: GAGVSQSPSNKVTEKGKDVELRCDPISGHTALYWYRQSLGQGLEFLIYFQGNSAPDKSGLPSDRFSAERTGGSVSTLTIQRTQQEDSAVYLCASSLASGGAAEQFFGPGTRLTVL.

The rearrangement joins TRBV6-5 to TRBJ2-1, with 7 positions matching TRBD1. With V trimmed by 2 bases and J by 7 bases, 5 bases remained unmatched. CDR3 size: 14 residues. Germline lookup yields CDR1 MNHEY and CDR2 SVGAGI. The CDR3 DNA is TGTGCCAGCAGTTACATCGGCAGGGGGAATGAGCAGTTCTTC. Translated, it gives CASSYIGRGNEQFF.

The V and J genes are TRBV6-1 and TRBJ1-5; 11 nucleotides agree with TRBD1. The length of the CDR3 is 16 residues. Trimming cost V 4 bases and J 2 bases; bases outside gene matches: 4. Germline values: CDR1 MNHNS, CDR2 SASEGT. The CDR3: CASSAWTGGGNQPQHF. CDR3 in DNA: TGTGCCAGCAGTGCTTGGACAGGGGGCGGCAATCAGCCCCAGCATTTT.

This chain uses TRBV7-2 with TRBJ2-2; 7 bases are a match to TRBD2. V trimming: 5 bases; J trimming: 5 bases; junction bases outside the gene matches: 8. The CDR3 length is 15 residues. In germline, CDR1 is SGHTA, CDR2 FQGNSA. The CDR3 region has the DNA TGTGCCAGCAGCAAACCGGGACTACAGACCGGGGAGCTGTTTTTT. Translated: CASSKPGLQTGELFF.

The chain links TRBV7-2 to TRBJ1-3; D call uncertain. V was cut by 4 bases and J by 0 bases, with 10 bases left in between. This CDR3 is 15 amino acids long. The germline V gene encodes CDR1 SGHTA and CDR2 FQGNSA. CDR3 in amino acids: CASSSQHSSGNTIYF. CDR3 in DNA: TGTGCCAGCAGCTCCCAACATTCCTCTGGAAACACCATATATTTT.

The V gene is TRBV6-5, the J gene TRBJ1-6; D is possibly TRBD1 (6 bases). V gave up 8 bases and J gave up 7 bases, with 15 bases separating them. The CDR3 has 14 amino acids. Germline assignment: CDR1 MNHEY and CDR2 SVGAGI. The CDR3 is CASVEDRLNSPLHF. CDR3 nucleotide sequence: TGTGCCAGCGTGGAGGACAGATTAAATTCACCCCTCCACTTT.

Only one count was recorded for this clone. The CDR3 DNA follows: TGTGCCAGCTCACCGTTCCAGGGGGCCTACGAGCAGTACTTC. Amino acid sequence: CASSPFQGAYEQYF. The rearrangement joins TRBV18 to TRBJ2-7, with TRBD1 matching 7 bases. The CDR3 length is 14 residues. The J segment lost 2 bases and the V segment lost 3 bases, leaving 4 bases of the junction unmatched. Germline CDR1 and CDR2: KGHSH and LQKENI.

This rearrangement joins TRBV2 to TRBJ2-5; no clear D gene. Germline assignment: CDR1 SNHLY and CDR2 FYNNEI. Deletions cut 8 bases from V and 1 base from J, with 8 bases between. The CDR3 covers 12 residues. The DNA for the CDR3 is TGTGCCAGCGGTGCTACCCAAGAGACCCAGTACTTC. Protein sequence: CASGATQETQYF.

This clone has at least ten counts. This chain uses TRBV19 with TRBJ2-2; 9 bases are a match to TRBD1. The V gene end was trimmed by 6 bases and the J gene end by 7 bases; junction bases not matched to a gene: 6. The CDR3 is 14 amino acids. From germline, CDR1 is LNHDA and CDR2 SQIVND (reference sequence). Here the CDR3 reads CASRYRGQDGELFF. The CDR3 region has the DNA TGTGCCAGTAGGTACAGGGGGCAGGACGGGGAGCTGTTTTTT.

The J gene is TRBJ2-2, the V gene TRBV5-1; 8 nucleotides line up with TRBD2. Trimming at V came to 4 bases and at J to 4 bases, leaving 6 bases not matched to a gene. In germline, CDR1 is SGHRS, CDR2 YFSETQ. CDR3 size: 15 residues. The CDR3 nucleotides are TGCGCCAGCAGCCTCCCCGGGGGGGGCACCGGGGAGCTGTTTTTT. Its translation is CASSLPGGGTGELFF.

The chain is built from TRBV6-2 or TRBV6-3 and TRBJ1-1; D may be TRBD1 (5 bases). The CDR3 consists of 14 residues. Germline V gene sequence: CDR1 MNHEY, CDR2 SVGEGT. V lost 5 bases and J lost 7, with 17 bases in between. The CDR3 sequence is CASSGSGGIGEAFF. DNA of the CDR3: TGTGCCAGCAGTGGGTCGGGGGGAATTGGTGAAGCTTTCTTT.

In this sample, this clone turned up a few times. The V call is TRBV24-1, the J call TRBJ1-2; TRBD1 agrees at 12 bases. The V gene end was trimmed by 4 bases and the J gene end by 6 bases; junction bases not matched to a gene: 11. Germline V CDR1 and CDR2: KGHDR, SFDVKD. This CDR3 spans 17 amino acids. The CDR3 sequence: CATSDTGTGGAGDGYTF. The CDR3 nucleotides are TGTGCCACCAGTGACACCGGGACAGGGGGCGCGGGCGATGGCTACACCTTC.

The chain has TRBV9 and TRBJ2-1, with TRBD2 as a possible D gene (6 bases). Trimming left V 3 bases short and J 6 bases short, with 16 bases between. This CDR3 is built from 15 residues. From germline, CDR1 is SGDLS and CDR2 YYNGEE. CDR3 region: CASSAQSLALNEQFF. DNA for the CDR3: TGTGCCAGCAGCGCCCAGTCCCTAGCGCTCAATGAGCAGTTCTTC.

The chain recombines TRBV2 with TRBJ1-2; 7 bases are a match to TRBD1. There are 13 residues in the CDR3. V trimming: 6 bases; J trimming: 2 bases; junction bases outside the gene matches: 3. Germline V gene data show CDR1 as SNHLY and CDR2 as FYNNEI. The CDR3 nucleotides read TGTGCCAGCAGCCTGGGACAGAACTATGGCTACACCTTC. This translates into CASSLGQNYGYTF.

The genes are TRBV5-8 and TRBJ2-1; 9 nucleotides match TRBD1. The length of the CDR3 is 17 residues. The J segment lost 6 bases and the V segment lost 1 base, leaving 11 bases of the junction unmatched. Germline values: CDR1 SGHTS, CDR2 YDEGEE. The CDR3 spells CASSLIGDRETGNEQFF. The CDR3 region has the DNA TGTGCCAGCAGCTTGATTGGGGACAGGGAAACGGGCAATGAGCAGTTCTTC.

V is TRBV18 and J is TRBJ2-2; D may be TRBD1 (5 bases). V was shortened by 5 bases and J by 2 bases, with 15 bases between the two germline ends. Germline lookup yields CDR1 KGHSH and CDR2 LQKENI. The CDR3 runs to 16 residues. CDR3 in amino acids: CASSWLKGSNTGELFF. In nucleotides, the CDR3 is TGTGCCAGCTCATGGTTGAAGGGGTCTAACACCGGGGAGCTGTTTTTT.

V and J are TRBV12-3 or TRBV12-4 and TRBJ2-3; D may be TRBD2 (6 bases). CDR3 length: 12 amino acids. Trimming removed 6 bases from V and 7 bases from J, with 11 bases in between. CDR3 residues: CASSPGLNTQYF. The CDR3 DNA follows: TGTGCCAGCAGCCCGGGACTTAATACGCAGTATTTT.

The chain recombines TRBV9 with TRBJ1-4; D unclear. Trimming removed 0 bases from V and 0 bases from J, with 3 bases in between. There are 14 residues in the CDR3. In germline, CDR1 is SGDLS, CDR2 YYNGEE. The CDR3 region is CASSVGATNEKLFF. DNA for the CDR3: TGTGCCAGCAGCGTAGGAGCAACTAATGAAAAACTGTTTTTT.

The CDR3 here is CASSLDPTYNEQFF. Written as DNA, the CDR3 is TGTGCCAGCAGCTTAGATCCCACCTACAATGAGCAGTTCTTC. The chain recombines TRBV7-2 with TRBJ2-1; D unclear. V lost 1 base to trimming and J lost 2 bases, with 6 bases between them. This CDR3 region has 14 residues. Germline values: CDR1 SGHTA, CDR2 FQGNSA.

The chain joins TRBV2 to TRBJ1-2, with 8 positions matching TRBD1. V lost 3 bases and J lost 7; bases outside the gene matches: 10. The CDR3 loop spans 15 amino acids. The germline CDR1 and CDR2 sequences are SNHLY and FYNNEI. This CDR3 reads CASSDSRTGKGGYTF. CDR3 nucleotides: TGTGCCAGCAGTGATTCCCGGACAGGGAAAGGTGGCTACACCTTC.

This clone was counted a single time. This rearrangement joins TRBV2 to TRBJ1-2, with TRBD1 matching 8 bases. CDR1 is SNHLY and CDR2 is FYNNEI in the germline V gene. The junction had 5 bases not matched to a gene; V was cut back by 3 bases and J by 5 bases. The CDR3 extends over 14 amino acids. The CDR3: CASSEDRVAYGYTF. CDR3 in DNA: TGTGCCAGCAGTGAGGACAGGGTGGCTTATGGCTACACCTTC. The full variable domain, completed using reference TRBV2 and TRBJ1-2, is EPEVTQTPSHQVTQMGQEVILRCVPISNHLYFYWYRQILGQKVEFLVSFYNNEISEKSEIFDDQFSVERPDGSNFTLKIRSTKLEDSAMYFCASSEDRVAYGYTFGSGTRLTVV.

The chain links TRBV7-8 to TRBJ1-5; D uncertain. Between the trimmed V and J ends, which lost 4 bases and 7 bases, there was a span of 8 bases. The CDR3 spans 12 residues. The V gene's germline CDR1 is SGHVS and CDR2 FQNEAQ. CDR3 region: CASSYTGQPQHF. The CDR3 region has the DNA TGTGCCAGCAGCTACACCGGGCAGCCCCAGCATTTT.

The genes are TRBV7-2 and TRBJ1-6; weak D call: TRBD1 (5 bases). In germline, CDR1 is SGHTA, CDR2 FQGNSA. The CDR3 totals 15 residues. The V gene lost 1 base and the J gene lost 8 bases, with 12 bases spanning the gap. The chain's CDR3 is CASSLVGGMDSPLHF. DNA of the CDR3: TGTGCCAGCAGCTTAGTCGGGGGTATGGATTCACCCCTCCACTTT.

This clone was recorded only once. The chain is built from TRBV6-1 and TRBJ1-1; D not certain. V was shortened by 5 bases and J by 1 base, with 14 bases between the two germline ends. The CDR3 totals 15 residues. CDR1 MNHNS and CDR2 SASEGT come from the germline V gene. CDR3 DNA sequence: TGTGCCAGCAGTTCCCCCCCGCGGAGGAACACTGAAGCTTTCTTT. It yields the protein CASSSPPRRNTEAFF.

This chain links TRBV6-2 or TRBV6-3 with TRBJ2-1; D ambiguous. The CDR3 consists of 15 residues. V was pared by 3 bases and J by 1 base, with 10 bases between. Germline CDR1 is MNHEY and CDR2 is SVGEGT. CDR3 DNA sequence: TGTGCCAGCAGTTATTCCCTACAGTCCTACAATGAGCAGTTCTTC. This encodes CASSYSLQSYNEQFF.

This chain connects TRBV2 to TRBJ1-4; 8 positions match TRBD1. This CDR3 has 15 residues. Germline-derived CDR1 and CDR2 are SNHLY and FYNNEI. V gave up 6 bases and J gave up 1 base; unmatched junction bases: 4. The CDR3 coding sequence is TGTGCCAGCAGGAGGACAGGGCTAACTAATGAAAAACTGTTTTTT. Protein: CASRRTGLTNEKLFF. Variable domain in full (rest from reference TRBV2 and TRBJ1-4): EPEVTQTPSHQVTQMGQEVILRCVPISNHLYFYWYRQILGQKVEFLVSFYNNEISEKSEIFDDQFSVERPDGSNFTLKIRSTKLEDSAMYFCASRRTGLTNEKLFFGSGTQLSVL.

The V and J genes are TRBV7-2 and TRBJ2-3, with 8 nucleotides matching TRBD2. The CDR3 has 16 residues. Germline V lookup: CDR1 SGHTA, CDR2 FQGNSA. The V segment lost 3 bases and the J segment 1 base; nucleotides outside the gene matches: 6. The CDR3 loop is CASSFPGGPGTDTQYF. The CDR3 nucleotides read TGTGCCAGCAGCTTCCCGGGGGGGCCGGGCACAGATACGCAGTATTTT.

V is TRBV2 and J is TRBJ1-1; TRBD1 aligns across 8 bases. Germline lookup yields CDR1 SNHLY and CDR2 FYNNEI. The CDR3 loop spans 12 amino acids. With V trimmed by 5 bases and J by 10 bases, 6 bases remained unmatched. The CDR3 nucleotides read TGTGCCAGCAGTCAACAGGGGGAGACAGCTTTCTTT. The encoded protein is CASSQQGETAFF.

V is TRBV18 and J is TRBJ2-5, with 8 nucleotides matching TRBD1. With V trimmed by 6 bases and J by 5 bases, 14 bases remained unmatched. The CDR3 is 16 amino acids. In germline, CDR1 is KGHSH, CDR2 LQKENI. The CDR3 DNA reads as TGTGCCAGCTCTCCCTCCCTAACAGGGGGTTGGGAGACCCAGTACTTC. This sequence encodes CASSPSLTGGWETQYF.